The following is a TCR beta chain sequence with its context. Its antigen is as yet unknown. This sample was taken from a study of cytomegalovirus exposure and HLA in healthy donors. Study-wide points: In a later analysis, donors in an Asian-associated ancestry cluster reportedly had fewer N-insertions in productive TCRs than the cohort mean. When analyzed later, the rates of TCR association showed variation by HLA locus, with DRB1 the most and HLA-C the fewest. Clonal expansion, a later analysis showed, was greater in HLA-associated TCR beta chains than in equally common others.

The PCR contained 60 Vbeta and 13 Jbeta primers. Some clones are missing from TCRdb's copy, which holds only in-frame ones; the method was immunoSEQ multiplex PCR. The sample holds about 130,000 clones, roughly a tenth seen once. Germline V gives CDR1 SEHNR, CDR2 FQNEAQ (reference sequence). Trimming pared 5 bases from V and 0 bases from J, leaving 25 bases between. The CDR3 length is 19 residues. The receptor comes from a woman younger than 35 in good health and CMV-seropositive. Sequencing was done on a sample of PBMCs. The rearrangement joins TRBV7-9 to TRBJ2-5, with D tentatively TRBD2 (5 bases). The DNA for the CDR3 is TGTGCCAGCAGCACGCTGACTCCAGGAGGACCCTATTACCAAGAGACCCAGTACTTC. Translating it yields CASSTLTPGGPYYQETQYF.